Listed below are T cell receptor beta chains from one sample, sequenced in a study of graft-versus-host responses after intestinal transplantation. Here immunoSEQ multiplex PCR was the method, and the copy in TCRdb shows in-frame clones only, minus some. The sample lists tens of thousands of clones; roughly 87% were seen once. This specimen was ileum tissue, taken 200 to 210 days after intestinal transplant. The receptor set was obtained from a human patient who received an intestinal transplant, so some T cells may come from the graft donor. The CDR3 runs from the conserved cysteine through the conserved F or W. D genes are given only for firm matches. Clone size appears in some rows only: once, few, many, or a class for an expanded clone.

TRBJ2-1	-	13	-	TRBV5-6	CASSLVGDNEQFF	TGTGCCAGCAGCTTGGTAGGGGACAATGAGCAGTTCTTC
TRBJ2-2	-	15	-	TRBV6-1	CASTKPPYLAGELFF	TGTGCCAGCACCAAACCCCCGTACTTAGCCGGGGAGCTGTTTTTT
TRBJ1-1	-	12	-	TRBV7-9	CASSSGVTEAFF	TGTGCCAGCAGCAGTGGGGTCACTGAAGCTTTCTTT
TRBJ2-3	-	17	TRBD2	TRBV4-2	CASSREQAGTLGNTQYF	TGTGCCAGCAGCCGAGAGCAAGCGGGGACCTTGGGGAATACGCAGTATTTT
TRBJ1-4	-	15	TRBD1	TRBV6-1	CATGLGTATNEKLFF	TGTGCCACCGGGCTAGGGACAGCAACTAATGAAAAACTGTTTTTT
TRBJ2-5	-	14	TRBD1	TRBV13	CASGGQGDQETQYF	TGTGCCAGCGGGGGACAGGGGGACCAAGAGACCCAGTACTTC
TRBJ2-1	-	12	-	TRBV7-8	CASSTRDNEQFF	TGTGCCAGCAGCACCAGGGACAATGAGCAGTTCTTC
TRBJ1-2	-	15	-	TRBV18	CASSPNHQVPYGYTF	TGTGCCAGCTCACCTAACCACCAGGTGCCCTATGGCTACACCTTC
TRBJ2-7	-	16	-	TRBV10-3	CAISDRGQQIYERQYF	TGTGCCATCAGTGACAGAGGACAGCAGATATACGAGCGGCAGTACTTC
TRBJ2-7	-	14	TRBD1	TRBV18	CASSPQGVSYEQYF	TGTGCCAGCTCACCCCAGGGGGTTTCCTACGAGCAGTACTTC
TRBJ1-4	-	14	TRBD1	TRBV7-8	CASSSGQGDEKLFF	TGTGCCAGCAGCTCGGGACAGGGTGATGAAAAACTGTTTTTT
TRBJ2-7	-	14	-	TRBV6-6	CAGSYSQGPYEQYF	TGTGCCGGCAGTTACTCTCAGGGGCCCTACGAGCAGTACTTC
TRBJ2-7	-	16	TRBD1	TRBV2	CASSEGGHRGPYEQYF	TGTGCCAGCAGTGAAGGGGGACACAGGGGTCCCTACGAGCAGTACTTC
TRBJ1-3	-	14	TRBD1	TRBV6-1	CASETGELGNTIYF	TGTGCCAGCGAGACAGGGGAATTAGGAAACACCATATATTTT
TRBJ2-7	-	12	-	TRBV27	CASSTTPYEQYF	TGTGCCAGCAGTACGACACCTTACGAGCAGTACTTC
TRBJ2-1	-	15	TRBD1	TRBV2	CASRPGTGYLGEQFF	TGTGCCAGCAGACCCGGGACAGGGTATTTGGGTGAGCAGTTCTTC
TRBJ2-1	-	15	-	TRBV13	CASSQVGQGRNEQFF	TGTGCCAGCAGTCAAGTTGGTCAGGGCCGGAATGAGCAGTTCTTC
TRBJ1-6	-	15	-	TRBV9	CASSGGSSYNSPLHF	TGTGCCAGCAGCGGGGGCAGCTCCTATAATTCACCCCTCCACTTT
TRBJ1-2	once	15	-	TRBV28	CASSFPPRGDYGYTF	TGTGCCAGCAGTTTCCCCCCCCGGGGGGATTATGGCTACACCTTC
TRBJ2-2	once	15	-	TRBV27	CASSSLVRGTGELFF	TGTGCCAGCAGTTCCCTCGTACGGGGCACCGGGGAGCTGTTTTTT
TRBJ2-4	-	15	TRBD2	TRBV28	CASRIAGVTKNIQYF	TGTGCCAGCAGGATAGCGGGAGTAACCAAAAACATTCAGTACTTC
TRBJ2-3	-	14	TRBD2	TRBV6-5	CASRSGGGTDTQYF	TGTGCCAGCAGGAGCGGGGGAGGCACAGATACGCAGTATTTT
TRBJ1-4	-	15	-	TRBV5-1	CASSLVSGLNEKLFF	TGCGCCAGCAGCTTGGTTTCAGGGCTCAATGAAAAACTGTTTTTT
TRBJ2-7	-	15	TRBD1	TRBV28	CASSTPGQGRREQYF	TGTGCCAGCAGTACGCCGGGACAGGGCCGCCGCGAGCAGTACTTC
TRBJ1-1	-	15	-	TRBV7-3	CASSLTGVGSTEAFF	TGTGCCAGCAGCTTAACGGGGGTGGGGAGCACTGAAGCTTTCTTT
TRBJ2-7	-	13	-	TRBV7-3	CASSSTPEGEQYF	TGTGCCAGCAGCTCCACCCCCGAGGGGGAGCAGTACTTC
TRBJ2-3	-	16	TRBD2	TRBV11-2	CASSLDLAGGTDTQYF	TGTGCCAGCAGCTTAGATCTAGCGGGAGGGACAGATACGCAGTATTTT
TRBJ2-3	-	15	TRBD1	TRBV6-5	CASRDRTGGTDTQYF	TGTGCCAGCAGAGACCGGACAGGGGGCACAGATACGCAGTATTTT
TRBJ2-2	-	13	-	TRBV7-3	CASREPSTGELFF	TGTGCCAGCAGGGAACCTAGTACCGGGGAGCTGTTTTTT
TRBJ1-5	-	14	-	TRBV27	CASSLSMIVGPQHF	TGTGCCAGCAGTTTATCGATGATAGTAGGGCCCCAGCATTTT
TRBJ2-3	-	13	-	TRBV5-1	CASVSGWSDTQYF	TGCGCCAGCGTTAGTGGGTGGTCAGATACGCAGTATTTT
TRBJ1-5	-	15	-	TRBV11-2	CASSSGRASNQPQHF	TGTGCCAGCAGCTCTGGCAGGGCTAGCAATCAGCCCCAGCATTTT
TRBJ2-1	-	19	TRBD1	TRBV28	CASKRPGQTLLVRRNEQFF	TGTGCCAGCAAGAGGCCGGGACAGACTCTTCTTGTAAGGCGGAATGAGCAGTTCTTC
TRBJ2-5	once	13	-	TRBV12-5	CASGLGGGETQYF	TGTGCTAGTGGTTTGGGGGGAGGAGAGACCCAGTACTTC
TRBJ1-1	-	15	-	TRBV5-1	CASSLDGGGGTEAFF	TGCGCCAGCAGCTTGGACGGGGGAGGCGGCACTGAAGCTTTCTTT
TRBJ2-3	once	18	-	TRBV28	CASIGRGGKFSSTDTQYF	TGTGCCAGCATAGGTAGGGGGGGAAAATTCTCTAGCACAGATACGCAGTATTTT
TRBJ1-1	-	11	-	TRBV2	CASSEPTEAFF	TGTGCCAGCAGTGAACCCACTGAAGCTTTCTTT
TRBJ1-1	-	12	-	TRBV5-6	CASGKYSTEAFF	TGTGCCAGCGGAAAGTACAGCACTGAAGCTTTCTTT
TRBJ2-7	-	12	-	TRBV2	CASRDGFYEQYF	TGTGCCAGTAGGGACGGATTCTACGAGCAGTACTTC
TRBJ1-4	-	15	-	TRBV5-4	CASSSWGRRNEKLFF	TGTGCCAGCAGCTCATGGGGGCGGCGTAATGAAAAACTGTTTTTT
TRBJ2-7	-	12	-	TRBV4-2	CASSQGGDEQYF	TGTGCCAGCAGCCAAGGGGGGGACGAGCAGTACTTC
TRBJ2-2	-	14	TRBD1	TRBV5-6	CASSFGQGTGELFF	TGTGCCAGCAGCTTTGGACAGGGCACCGGGGAGCTGTTTTTT
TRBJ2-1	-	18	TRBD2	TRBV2	CASRTMTSGGPSYNEQFF	TGTGCCAGCAGGACTATGACTAGCGGGGGACCTTCCTACAATGAGCAGTTCTTC
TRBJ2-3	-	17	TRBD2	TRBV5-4	CASSLGLAGRGTDTQYF	TGTGCCAGCAGCTTGGGACTAGCGGGAAGAGGCACAGATACGCAGTATTTT
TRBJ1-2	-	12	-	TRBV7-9	CASREADYGYTF	TGTGCCAGCAGGGAAGCCGACTATGGCTACACCTTC
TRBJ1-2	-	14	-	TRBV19	CASRNRELDYGYTF	TGTGCCAGTAGGAACAGGGAGTTGGACTATGGCTACACCTTC
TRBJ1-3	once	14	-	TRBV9	CASSVEGSGNTIYF	TGTGCCAGCAGCGTAGAGGGTTCTGGAAACACCATATATTTT
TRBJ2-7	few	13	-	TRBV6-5	CASRLSLDLEQYF	TGTGCCAGCAGACTCTCCCTGGACCTCGAGCAGTACTTC
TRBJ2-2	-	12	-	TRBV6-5	CASSYGTGELFF	TGTGCCAGCAGTTACGGAACCGGGGAGCTGTTTTTT
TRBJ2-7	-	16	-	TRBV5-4	CASSFMTGSSSYEQYF	TGTGCCAGCAGCTTTATGACGGGGTCGAGCTCCTACGAGCAGTACTTC
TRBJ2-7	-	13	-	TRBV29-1	CSVEGTASYEQYF	TGCAGCGTTGAAGGGACAGCCTCCTACGAGCAGTACTTC
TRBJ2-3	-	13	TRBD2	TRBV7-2	CASSIRGADTQYF	TGTGCCAGCAGCATCCGGGGGGCAGATACGCAGTATTTT
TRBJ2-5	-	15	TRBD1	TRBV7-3	CASSSGTGPQETQYF	TGTGCCAGCAGCTCCGGGACAGGGCCCCAAGAGACCCAGTACTTC
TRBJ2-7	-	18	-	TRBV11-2	CASSIWGSGGETHYEQYF	TGTGCCAGCAGCATATGGGGGAGCGGAGGTGAGACCCACTACGAGCAGTACTTC
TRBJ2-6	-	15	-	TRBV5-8	CASSLEGPGANVLTF	TGTGCCAGCAGCTTGGAGGGGCCTGGGGCCAACGTCCTGACTTTC